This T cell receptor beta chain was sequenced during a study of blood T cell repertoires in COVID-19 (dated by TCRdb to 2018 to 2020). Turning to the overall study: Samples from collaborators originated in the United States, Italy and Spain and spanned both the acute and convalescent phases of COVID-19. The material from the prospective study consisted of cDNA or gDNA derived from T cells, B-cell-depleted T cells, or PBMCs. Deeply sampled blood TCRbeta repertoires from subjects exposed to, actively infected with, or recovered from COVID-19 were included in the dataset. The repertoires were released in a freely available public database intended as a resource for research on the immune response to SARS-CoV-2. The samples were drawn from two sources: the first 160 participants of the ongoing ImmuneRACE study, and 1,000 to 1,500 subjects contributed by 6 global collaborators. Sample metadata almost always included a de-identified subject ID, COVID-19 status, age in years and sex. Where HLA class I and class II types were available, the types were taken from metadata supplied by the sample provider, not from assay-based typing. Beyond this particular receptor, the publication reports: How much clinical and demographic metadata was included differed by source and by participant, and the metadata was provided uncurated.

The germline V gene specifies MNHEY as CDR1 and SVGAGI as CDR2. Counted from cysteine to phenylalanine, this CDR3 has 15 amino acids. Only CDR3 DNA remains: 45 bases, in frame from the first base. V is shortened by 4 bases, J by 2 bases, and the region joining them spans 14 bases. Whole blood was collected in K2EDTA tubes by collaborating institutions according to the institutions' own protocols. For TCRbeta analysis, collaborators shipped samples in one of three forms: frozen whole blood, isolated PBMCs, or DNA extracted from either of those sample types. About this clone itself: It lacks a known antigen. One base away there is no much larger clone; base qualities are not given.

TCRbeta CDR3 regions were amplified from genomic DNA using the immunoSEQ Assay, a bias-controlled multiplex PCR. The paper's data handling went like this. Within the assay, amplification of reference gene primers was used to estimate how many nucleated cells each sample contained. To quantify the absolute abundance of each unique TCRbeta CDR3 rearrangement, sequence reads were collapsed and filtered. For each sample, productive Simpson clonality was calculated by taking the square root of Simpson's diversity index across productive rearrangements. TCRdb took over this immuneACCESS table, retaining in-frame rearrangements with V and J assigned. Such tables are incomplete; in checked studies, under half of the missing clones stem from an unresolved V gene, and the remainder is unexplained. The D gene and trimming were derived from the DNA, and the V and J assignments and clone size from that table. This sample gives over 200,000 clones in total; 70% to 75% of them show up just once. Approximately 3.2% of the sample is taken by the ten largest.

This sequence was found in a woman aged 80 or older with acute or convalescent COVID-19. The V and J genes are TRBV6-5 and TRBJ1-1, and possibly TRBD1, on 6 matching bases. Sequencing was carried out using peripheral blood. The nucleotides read TGTGCCAGCAGTTCCCCGGACAGAGCCAACACTGAAGCTTTCTTT. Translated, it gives CASSSPDRANTEAFF.